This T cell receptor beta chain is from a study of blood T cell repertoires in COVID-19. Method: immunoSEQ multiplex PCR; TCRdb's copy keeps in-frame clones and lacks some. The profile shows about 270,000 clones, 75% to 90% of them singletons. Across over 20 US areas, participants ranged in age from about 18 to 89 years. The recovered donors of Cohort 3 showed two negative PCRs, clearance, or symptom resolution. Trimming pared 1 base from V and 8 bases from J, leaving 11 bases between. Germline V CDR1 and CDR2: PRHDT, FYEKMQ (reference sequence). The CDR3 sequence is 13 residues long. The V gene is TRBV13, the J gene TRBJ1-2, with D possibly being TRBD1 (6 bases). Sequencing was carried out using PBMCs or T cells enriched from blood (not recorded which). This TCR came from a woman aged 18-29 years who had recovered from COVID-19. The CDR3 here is CASSLDAGVGYTF. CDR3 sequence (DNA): TGTGCCAGCAGCTTAGATGCAGGGGTAGGCTACACCTTC.